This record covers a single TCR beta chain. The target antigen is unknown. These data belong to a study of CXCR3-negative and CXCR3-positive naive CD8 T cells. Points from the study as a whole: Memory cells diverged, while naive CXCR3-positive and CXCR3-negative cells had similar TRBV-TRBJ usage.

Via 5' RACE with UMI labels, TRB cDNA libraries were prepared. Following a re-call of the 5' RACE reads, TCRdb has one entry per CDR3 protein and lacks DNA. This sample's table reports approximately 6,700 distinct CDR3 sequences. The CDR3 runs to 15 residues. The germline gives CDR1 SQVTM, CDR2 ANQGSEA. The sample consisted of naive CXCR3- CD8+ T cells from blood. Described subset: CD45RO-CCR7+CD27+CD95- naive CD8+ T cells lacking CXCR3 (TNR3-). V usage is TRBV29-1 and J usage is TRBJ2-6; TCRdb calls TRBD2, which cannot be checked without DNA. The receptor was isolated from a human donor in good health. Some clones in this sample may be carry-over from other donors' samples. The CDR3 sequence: CSTSGGPTGANVLTF.